The sequence of this T cell receptor (beta chain) was determined in a study of blood T cell repertoires in COVID-19. Across the study: Acute and convalescent COVID-19 samples came from the United States, Italy and Spain. T cells, B-cell-depleted T cells, or PBMCs supplied cDNA or gDNA.

In the authors' workflow: Amplification with reference gene primers provided the estimates of nucleated cell counts. The protocol was immunoSEQ multiplex PCR, while the TCRdb copy is restricted to in-frame clones and leaves out a portion. V, J and clone size reflect that table, while D and trimming were determined from the DNA. The sample has about 210,000 clones; over 75% are singletons. The CDR3 has 16 residues. J gave up 5 bases and V 2 bases, and 7 bases lay outside the gene matches. The germline V gene encodes CDR1 ENHRY and CDR2 SYGVKD. Sequencing was performed on peripheral blood. This sequence was found in a woman in her thirties or forties with acute or convalescent COVID-19. The rearrangement joins TRBV10-3 to TRBJ2-2, with TRBD2 matching over 8 bases. CDR3 protein: CAISEPSGGNTGELFF. CDR3 DNA sequence: TGTGCCATCAGTGAGCCAAGCGGGGGAAATACCGGGGAGCTGTTTTTT.